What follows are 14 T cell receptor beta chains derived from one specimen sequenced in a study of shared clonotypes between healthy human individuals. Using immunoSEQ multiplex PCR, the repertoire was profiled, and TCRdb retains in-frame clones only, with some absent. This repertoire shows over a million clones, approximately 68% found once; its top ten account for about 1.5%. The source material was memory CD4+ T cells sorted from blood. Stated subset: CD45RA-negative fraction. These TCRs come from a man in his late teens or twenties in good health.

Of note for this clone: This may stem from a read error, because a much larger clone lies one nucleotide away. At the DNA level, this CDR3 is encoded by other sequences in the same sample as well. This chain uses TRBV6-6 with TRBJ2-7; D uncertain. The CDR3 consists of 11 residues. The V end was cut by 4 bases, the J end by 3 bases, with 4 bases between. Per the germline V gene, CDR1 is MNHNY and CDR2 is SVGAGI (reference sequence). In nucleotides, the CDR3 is TGTGCCAGCAGTTTCAGCTACGAGCAGTACTTC. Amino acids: CASSFSYEQYF.

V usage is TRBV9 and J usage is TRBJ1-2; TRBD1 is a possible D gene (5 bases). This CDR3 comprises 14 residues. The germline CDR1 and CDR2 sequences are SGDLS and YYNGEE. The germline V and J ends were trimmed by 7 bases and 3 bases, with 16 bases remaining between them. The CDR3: CASSSGRLDYGYTF. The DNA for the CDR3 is TGTGCCAGCTCCTCGGGACGGCTTGACTATGGCTACACCTTC.

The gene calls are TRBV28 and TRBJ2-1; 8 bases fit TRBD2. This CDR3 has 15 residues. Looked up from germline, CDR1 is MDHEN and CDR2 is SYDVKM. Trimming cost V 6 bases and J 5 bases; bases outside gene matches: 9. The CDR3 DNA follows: TGTGCCAGCAGCTTTTCGGGGGGGCCTCACAATGAGCAGTTCTTC. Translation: CASSFSGGPHNEQFF. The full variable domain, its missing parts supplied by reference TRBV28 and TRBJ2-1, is DVKVTQSSRYLVKRTGEKVFLECVQDMDHENMFWYRQDPGLGLRLIYFSYDVKMKEKGDIPEGYSVSREKKERFSLILESASTNQTSMYLCASSFSGGPHNEQFFGPGTRLTVL.

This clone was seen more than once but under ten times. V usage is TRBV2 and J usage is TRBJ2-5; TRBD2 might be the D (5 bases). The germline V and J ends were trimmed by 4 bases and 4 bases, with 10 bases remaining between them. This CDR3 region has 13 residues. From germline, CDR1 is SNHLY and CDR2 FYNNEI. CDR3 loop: CASSVRVGETQYF. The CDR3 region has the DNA TGTGCCAGCAGTGTGAGGGTTGGAGAGACCCAGTACTTC. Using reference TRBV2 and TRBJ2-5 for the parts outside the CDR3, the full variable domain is EPEVTQTPSHQVTQMGQEVILRCVPISNHLYFYWYRQILGQKVEFLVSFYNNEISEKSEIFDDQFSVERPDGSNFTLKIRSTKLEDSAMYFCASSVRVGETQYFGPGTRLLVL.

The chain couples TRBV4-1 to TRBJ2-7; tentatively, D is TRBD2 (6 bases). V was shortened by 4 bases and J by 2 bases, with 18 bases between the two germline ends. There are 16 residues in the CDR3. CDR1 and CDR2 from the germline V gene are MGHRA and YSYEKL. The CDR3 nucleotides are TGCGCCAGCAGCCGTTCGGGCGGGACGGACCCCTACGAGCAGTACTTC. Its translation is CASSRSGGTDPYEQYF.

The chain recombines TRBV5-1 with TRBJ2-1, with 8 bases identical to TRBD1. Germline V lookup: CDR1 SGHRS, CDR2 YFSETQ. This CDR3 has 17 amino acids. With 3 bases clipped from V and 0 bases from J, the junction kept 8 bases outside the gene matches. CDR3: CASSSMDRASSYNEQFF. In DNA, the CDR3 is TGCGCCAGCAGCTCAATGGACAGGGCTAGCTCCTACAATGAGCAGTTCTTC.

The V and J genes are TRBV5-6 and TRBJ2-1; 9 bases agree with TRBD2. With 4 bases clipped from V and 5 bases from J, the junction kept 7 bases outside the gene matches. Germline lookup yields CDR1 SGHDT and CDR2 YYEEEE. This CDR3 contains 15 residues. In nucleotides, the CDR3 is TGTGCCAGCAGCCCCTTAGCGGGAGCCCACAATGAGCAGTTCTTC. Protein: CASSPLAGAHNEQFF.

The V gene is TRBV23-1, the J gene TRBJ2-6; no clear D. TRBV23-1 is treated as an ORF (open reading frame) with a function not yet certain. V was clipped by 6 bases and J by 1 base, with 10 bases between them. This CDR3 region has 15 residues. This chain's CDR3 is CASRKLESGANVLTF. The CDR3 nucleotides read TGCGCCAGCAGAAAGTTAGAGTCTGGGGCCAACGTCCTGACTTTC.

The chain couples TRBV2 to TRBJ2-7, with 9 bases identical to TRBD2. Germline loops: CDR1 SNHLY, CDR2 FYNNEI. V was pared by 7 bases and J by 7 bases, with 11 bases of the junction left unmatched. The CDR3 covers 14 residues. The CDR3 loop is CASTRRGLADEQYF. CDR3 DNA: TGTGCCAGCACCCGAAGGGGACTAGCTGATGAGCAGTACTTC. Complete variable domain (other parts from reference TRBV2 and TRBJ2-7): EPEVTQTPSHQVTQMGQEVILRCVPISNHLYFYWYRQILGQKVEFLVSFYNNEISEKSEIFDDQFSVERPDGSNFTLKIRSTKLEDSAMYFCASTRRGLADEQYFGPGTRLTVT.

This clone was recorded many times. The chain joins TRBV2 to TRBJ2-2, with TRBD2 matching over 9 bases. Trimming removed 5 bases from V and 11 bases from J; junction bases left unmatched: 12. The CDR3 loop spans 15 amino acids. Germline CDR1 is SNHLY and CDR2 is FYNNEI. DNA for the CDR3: TGTGCCAGCAGTCCACTAGCGGGTACGGTGGGAGAGCTGTTTTTT. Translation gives CASSPLAGTVGELFF. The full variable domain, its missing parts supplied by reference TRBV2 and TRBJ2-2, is EPEVTQTPSHQVTQMGQEVILRCVPISNHLYFYWYRQILGQKVEFLVSFYNNEISEKSEIFDDQFSVERPDGSNFTLKIRSTKLEDSAMYFCASSPLAGTVGELFFGEGSRLTVL.

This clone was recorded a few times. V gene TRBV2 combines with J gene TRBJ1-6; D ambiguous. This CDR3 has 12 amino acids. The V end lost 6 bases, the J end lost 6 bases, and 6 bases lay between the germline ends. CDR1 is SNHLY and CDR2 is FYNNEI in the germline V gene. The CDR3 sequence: CASRNSNSPLHF. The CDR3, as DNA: TGTGCCAGCAGAAACAGTAATTCACCCCTCCACTTT. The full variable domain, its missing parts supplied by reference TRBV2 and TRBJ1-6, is EPEVTQTPSHQVTQMGQEVILRCVPISNHLYFYWYRQILGQKVEFLVSFYNNEISEKSEIFDDQFSVERPDGSNFTLKIRSTKLEDSAMYFCASRNSNSPLHFGNGTRLTVT.

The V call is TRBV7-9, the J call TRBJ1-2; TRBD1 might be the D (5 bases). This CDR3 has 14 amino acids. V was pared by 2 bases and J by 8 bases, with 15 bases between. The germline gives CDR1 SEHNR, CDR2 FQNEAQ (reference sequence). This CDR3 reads CASSLLDSPLGYTF. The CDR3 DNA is TGTGCCAGCAGCTTATTAGACAGCCCATTAGGCTACACCTTC. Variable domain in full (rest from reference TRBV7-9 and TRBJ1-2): DTGVSQNPRHKITKRGQNVTFRCDPISEHNRLYWYRQTLGQGPEFLTYFQNEAQLEKSRLLSDRFSAERPKGSFSTLEIQRTEQGDSAMYLCASSLLDSPLGYTFGSGTRLTVV.

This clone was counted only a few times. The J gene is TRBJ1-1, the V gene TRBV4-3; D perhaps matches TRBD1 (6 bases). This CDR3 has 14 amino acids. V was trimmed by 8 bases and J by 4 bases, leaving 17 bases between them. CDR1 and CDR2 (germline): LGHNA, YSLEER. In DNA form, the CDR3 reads TGCGCCAGCTCACACAGGGAGCGGGTCACTGAAGCTTTCTTT. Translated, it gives CASSHRERVTEAFF.

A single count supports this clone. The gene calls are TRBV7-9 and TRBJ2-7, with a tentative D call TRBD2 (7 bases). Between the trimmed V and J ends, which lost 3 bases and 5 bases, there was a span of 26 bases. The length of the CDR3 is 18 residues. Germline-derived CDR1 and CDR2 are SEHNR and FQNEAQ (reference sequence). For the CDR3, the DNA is TGTGCCAGCAGCTTGGGGGGGGCCCCCAATAATCGTTTCAACGAGCAGTACTTC. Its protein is CASSLGGAPNNRFNEQYF.